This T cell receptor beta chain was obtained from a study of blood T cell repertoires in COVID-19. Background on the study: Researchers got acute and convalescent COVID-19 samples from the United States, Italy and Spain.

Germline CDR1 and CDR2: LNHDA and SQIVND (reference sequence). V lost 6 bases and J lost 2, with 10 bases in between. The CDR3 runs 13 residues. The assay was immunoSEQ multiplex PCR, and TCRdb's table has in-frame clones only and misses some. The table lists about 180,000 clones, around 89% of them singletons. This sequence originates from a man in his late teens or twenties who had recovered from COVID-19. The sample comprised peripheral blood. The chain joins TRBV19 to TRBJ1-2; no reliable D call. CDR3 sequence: CASSRSGNYGYTF. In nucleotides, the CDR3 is TGTGCCAGTAGCCGTTCCGGGAACTATGGCTACACCTTC.